The 28 T cell receptor beta chains in this list originate from one sample, sequenced in a study of cytomegalovirus exposure and HLA in healthy donors. In the PCR, 60 Vbeta and 13 Jbeta primers were used. Clones were read by immunoSEQ multiplex PCR, and TCRdb kept only the in-frame ones, dropping some. Of some 87,000 clones detected, approximately 70% appear once; the ten largest clones hold around 16%. Sample: PBMCs. These receptors all stem from a woman aged 50 to 65 in good health and CMV-seropositive.

This sequence joins TRBV28 and TRBJ1-1; TRBD1 aligns across 9 bases. The CDR3 extends over 14 amino acids. Germline V CDR1 and CDR2: MDHEN, SYDVKM. The J segment lost 5 bases and the V segment lost 5 bases, leaving 6 bases of the junction unmatched. In nucleotides, the CDR3 is TGTGCCAGCAGTACCGGGACAGGGCAGACTGAAGCTTTCTTT. Protein sequence: CASSTGTGQTEAFF.

The chain carries TRBV29-1 and TRBJ1-1; D is uncertain. The CDR3 consists of 13 residues. CDR1 is SQVTM, CDR2 ANQGSEA, per germline. Trimming cost V 7 bases and J 1 base, with 13 bases left between them. CDR3 amino acids: CSAWYRGNTEAFF. The CDR3, as DNA: TGCAGCGCGTGGTACCGAGGGAACACTGAAGCTTTCTTT.

The chain recombines TRBV5-4 with TRBJ1-2; 12 bases align to TRBD1. Germline trimming cut 4 bases from V and 5 bases from J; bases unmatched to any gene: 6. Germline CDR1 SGHNT, CDR2 YYREEE (reference sequence). This CDR3 is built from 15 residues. The CDR3 sequence: CASSTGQGAAYGYTF. CDR3 DNA: TGTGCCAGCAGCACGGGACAGGGGGCAGCGTATGGCTACACCTTC.

This clone was observed a single time. This rearrangement joins TRBV20-1 to TRBJ2-1, with a tentative D call TRBD1 (5 bases). CDR3 length equals 11 residues. Trimming took off 1 base at V and 9 bases at J, with 7 bases between the two ends. In germline, CDR1 is DFQATT, CDR2 SNEGSKA (reference sequence). CDR3 residues: CSARAGREQFF. The CDR3 DNA reads as TGCAGTGCTAGAGCAGGGCGTGAGCAGTTCTTC.

The V call is TRBV19, the J call TRBJ2-3, with D possibly TRBD2 on 6 matching bases. In germline, CDR1 is LNHDA, CDR2 SQIVND (reference sequence). This CDR3 contains 13 residues. Trimming cost V 5 bases and J 4 bases, with 10 bases left between them. The CDR3 bases are TGTGCCAGTAGTCGGGAGTCCCCAGATACGCAGTATTTT. It translates to CASSRESPDTQYF.

The chain joins TRBV5-5 to TRBJ1-4, with a tentative D call TRBD1 (5 bases). Germline V lookup: CDR1 SGHKS, CDR2 YYEKEE (reference sequence). V lost 4 bases, J lost 8 bases, and 18 bases lay in between. This CDR3 has 15 residues. CDR3 amino acids: CASSMSLTGLEKLFF. The DNA for the CDR3 is TGTGCCAGCAGCATGAGTCTAACAGGATTGGAAAAACTGTTTTTT.

The chain recombines TRBV18 with TRBJ1-1, with 9 bases lining up with TRBD1. Germline CDR1 KGHSH, CDR2 LQKENI. The CDR3 runs 15 residues. V shed 6 bases, J shed 5 bases, and the junction held 10 bases outside the gene matches. CDR3 region: CASSPRTGVQTEAFF. CDR3 DNA sequence: TGTGCCAGCTCTCCCCGGACAGGGGTCCAAACTGAAGCTTTCTTT. The full variable domain, rest sourced from reference TRBV18 and TRBJ1-1, is NAGVMQNPRHLVRRRGQEARLRCSPMKGHSHVYWYRQLPEEGLKFMVYLQKENIIDESGMPKERFSAEFPKEGPSILRIQQVVRGDSAAYFCASSPRTGVQTEAFFGQGTRLTVV.

In DNA, the CDR3 is TGTGCCAGCAGTGAAACCCCGACAGGCTATAGCAATCAGCCCCAGCATTTT. This codes for CASSETPTGYSNQPQHF. V gene TRBV2 combines with J gene TRBJ1-5; the D gene is possibly TRBD1 (6 bases). The CDR3 length is 17 residues. Germline CDR1 is SNHLY and CDR2 is FYNNEI. Trimming stripped 2 bases from V and 0 bases from J, with 14 bases between.

The chain employs TRBV7-3 and TRBJ2-1; tentatively, D is TRBD2 (5 bases). From germline, CDR1 is SGHTA and CDR2 FQGTGA. V lost 5 bases to trimming and J lost 9 bases, with 17 bases between them. The CDR3 totals 14 residues. CDR3 protein: CASSPTQRAFEQFF. In DNA, the CDR3 is TGTGCCAGCAGCCCAACTCAGAGGGCCTTTGAGCAGTTCTTC. Full variable domain (missing parts from reference TRBV7-3 and TRBJ2-1): GAGVSQTPSNKVTEKGKYVELRCDPISGHTALYWYRQSLGQGPEFLIYFQGTGAADDSGLPNDRFFAVRPEGSVSTLKIQRTERGDSAVYLCASSPTQRAFEQFFGPGTRLTVL.

The CDR3 DNA sequence: TGTGCCAGCAGTGGGAGACTAGCGGGAGGCCTTCCCCCTTACGAGCAGTACTTC. Translating gives CASSGRLAGGLPPYEQYF. The chain uses TRBV27 and TRBJ2-5; TRBD2 aligns across 13 bases. The J call may not be correct, given that the DNA end is closer to TRBJ2-7. Looked up from germline, CDR1 is MNHEY and CDR2 is SMNVEV (reference sequence). This CDR3 spans 18 amino acids.

As for this clone: The junction departs from the called germline gene at one end, perhaps through a read error. The chain couples TRBV7-9 to TRBJ2-7; TRBD1 matches at 7 bases. The germline V gene has CDR1 SEHNR and CDR2 FQNEAQ (reference sequence). CDR3 length: 13 amino acids. The CDR3, as DNA: TGTTCCAGCAGCAACGACAGGGCCTACGAGCAGTACTTC. Protein product: CSSSNDRAYEQYF.

This clone was seen only once. The chain links TRBV10-3 to TRBJ2-2, with D possibly matching TRBD1 (6 bases). Trimming removed 8 bases at V and 5 bases at J, with 9 bases between. The CDR3 extends over 12 amino acids. CDR1 and CDR2 from the germline V gene are ENHRY and SYGVKD. This CDR3 is CAIQQGTGELFF. The CDR3 DNA sequence: TGTGCCATCCAACAGGGAACCGGGGAGCTGTTTTTT.

The CDR3 protein is CASSLWGRGGELFF. The CDR3 bases are TGTGCCAGCAGTTTATGGGGGCGGGGCGGGGAGCTGTTTTTT. The rearrangement links TRBV28 to TRBJ2-2, with a tentative D call TRBD2 (6 bases). Germline assignment: CDR1 MDHEN and CDR2 SYDVKM. The CDR3 consists of 14 residues. V lost 0 bases to trimming and J lost 7 bases, with 9 bases between them.

About this clone: This sample includes further DNA sequences coding for the same CDR3. The rearrangement links TRBV5-1 to TRBJ2-3; D call uncertain. This CDR3 is 14 amino acids long. Germline V gene sequence: CDR1 SGHRS, CDR2 YFSETQ. V shed 0 bases and J shed 3 bases, with 8 bases lying between them. DNA for the CDR3: TGCGCCAGCAGCTTGGGGCAGTCAACAGATACGCAGTATTTT. As protein: CASSLGQSTDTQYF.

This chain uses TRBV9 with TRBJ1-4, with D possibly being TRBD1 (5 bases). This CDR3 spans 15 amino acids. Trimming shortened V by 4 bases and J by 0 bases, and 10 bases separated the two germline ends. Germline V CDR1 and CDR2: SGDLS, YYNGEE. This CDR3 reads CASSPTTATNEKLFF. In DNA form, the CDR3 reads TGTGCCAGCAGCCCTACGACAGCAACTAATGAAAAACTGTTTTTT.

The V call is TRBV6-1, the J call TRBJ2-2; D not certain. Trimming cost V 2 bases and J 4 bases, with 11 bases left between them. The CDR3 has 15 residues. In germline, CDR1 is MNHNS, CDR2 SASEGT. CDR3 sequence (DNA): TGTGCCAGCAGTGAAATAAACATTTTCACCGGGGAGCTGTTTTTT. Amino acid sequence: CASSEINIFTGELFF.

The chain carries TRBV7-3 and TRBJ1-1; 8 bases agree with TRBD1. V was pared by 11 bases and J by 6 bases, with 11 bases of the junction left unmatched. The CDR3 is 13 residues long. CDR1 is SGHTA, CDR2 FQGTGA, per germline. Here the CDR3 DNA reads TGTGCCTGCGGACAGGGCCCCACAGCTGAAGCTTTCTTT. Its protein is CACGQGPTAEAFF. Full variable domain (missing parts from reference TRBV7-3 and TRBJ1-1): GAGVSQTPSNKVTEKGKYVELRCDPISGHTALYWYRQSLGQGPEFLIYFQGTGAADDSGLPNDRFFAVRPEGSVSTLKIQRTERGDSAVYLCACGQGPTAEAFFGQGTRLTVV.

The genes are TRBV30 and TRBJ1-1; D possibly corresponds to TRBD1 (6 bases). The germline V and J ends were trimmed by 3 bases and 6 bases, with 17 bases remaining between them. There are 14 residues in the CDR3. Germline V gene lookup returns CDR1 GTSNPN and CDR2 SVGIG (reference sequence). CDR3 in amino acids: CAWSPGGGLAEAFF. DNA for the CDR3: TGTGCCTGGAGCCCCGGCGGGGGGCTCGCTGAAGCTTTCTTT.

This chain links TRBV19 with TRBJ2-3; 10 bases agree with TRBD2. The J segment lost 5 bases and the V segment lost 7 bases, leaving 24 bases of the junction unmatched. The germline gives CDR1 LNHDA, CDR2 SQIVND (reference sequence). The CDR3 is made up of 20 amino acids. DNA for the CDR3: TGTGCCAGTACCCCCGCAGGGGGGCCCAGAGTAGCGGGAGGAAAAGATACGCAGTATTTT. It specifies CASTPAGGPRVAGGKDTQYF.

This clone occurred a few times. The chain couples TRBV29-1 to TRBJ2-7; 7 nucleotides match TRBD1. The V gene end was trimmed by 6 bases and the J gene end by 7 bases; junction bases not matched to a gene: 9. The CDR3 length is 12 residues. Per germline, CDR1 SQVTM and CDR2 ANQGSEA. CDR3 bases: TGCAGCGTCCTCCGGACAGGCCGGGAGCAGTACTTC. It is translated as CSVLRTGREQYF.

This clone has just a few counts. The rearrangement uses TRBV18 and TRBJ1-3, with 10 bases aligning to TRBD1. Germline V gene data show CDR1 as KGHSH and CDR2 as LQKENI. The CDR3 length is 15 residues. Trimming cost V 6 bases and J 8 bases; bases outside gene matches: 10. CDR3 in amino acids: CASSPGQGVMDTIYF. The CDR3 DNA follows: TGTGCCAGCTCGCCTGGACAGGGGGTAATGGACACCATATATTTT.

A word on this clone: As the CDR3 is not closed by the conserved phenylalanine or tryptophan, this likely results from a read error. This chain joins TRBV18 and TRBJ1-2; D uncertain. Trimming stripped 5 bases from V and 4 bases from J, with 8 bases between. This CDR3 comprises 12 residues. Germline V gene lookup returns CDR1 KGHSH and CDR2 LQKENI. The CDR3 reads CASSEESYGYTL. In nucleotides, the CDR3 is TGTGCCAGCTCAGAGGAGAGCTATGGCTACACCCTC.

The chain joins TRBV19 to TRBJ1-1; D might be TRBD1 (6 bases). Germline assignment: CDR1 LNHDA and CDR2 SQIVND (reference sequence). The V end was cut by 2 bases, the J end by 10 bases, with 17 bases between. CDR3 size: 14 residues. The CDR3 here is CASSIMGANPAAFF. Here the CDR3 DNA reads TGTGCCAGTAGTATAATGGGGGCGAATCCGGCAGCTTTCTTT.

This clone was counted a few times. This chain links TRBV27 with TRBJ2-7; 11 bases are a match to TRBD2. The germline gives CDR1 MNHEY, CDR2 SMNVEV (reference sequence). The CDR3 sequence is 17 residues long. Trimming took 5 bases from V and 0 from J; bases not matched to a gene: 9. CDR3 in amino acids: CASSQTPTSGSSYEQYF. Here the CDR3 DNA reads TGTGCCAGCAGTCAGACCCCTACTAGCGGGAGCTCCTACGAGCAGTACTTC.

For the CDR3, the DNA is TGTGCCATCAGGGCCGGACAGGGGATATACGAGCAGTACTTC. This translates into CAIRAGQGIYEQYF. The V call is TRBV10-3, the J call TRBJ2-5, with 9 bases fitting TRBD1. The better agreement between TRBJ2-7 and the DNA end casts doubt on the J call. The CDR3 extends over 14 amino acids. CDR1 is ENHRY and CDR2 is SYGVKD in the germline V gene.

Only a few counts were recorded for this clone. The J gene is TRBJ2-5, the V gene TRBV7-8; 8 bases fit TRBD2. The CDR3 has 16 residues. V was clipped by 5 bases and J by 5 bases; unmatched bases: 13. The V gene's germline CDR1 is SGHVS and CDR2 FQNEAQ. The DNA of the CDR3 is TGTGCCAGCAGCCCTAGACTAGCGAGGGGGGGGGAGACCCAGTACTTC. Translation: CASSPRLARGGETQYF.

In DNA form, the CDR3 reads TGTGCCAGCAGTCCTTACCGGGACACCACCTACGAGCAGTACTTC. It yields the protein CASSPYRDTTYEQYF. The chain carries TRBV6-6 and TRBJ2-7; tentatively, D is TRBD1 (6 bases). V lost 5 bases, J lost 2 bases, and 16 bases lay in between. The CDR3 has 15 residues. Per germline, CDR1 MNHNY and CDR2 SVGAGI (reference sequence).

J is TRBJ2-7 and V is TRBV13; TRBD1 matches at 11 bases. Germline lookup yields CDR1 PRHDT and CDR2 FYEKMQ (reference sequence). V lost 4 bases to trimming and J lost 6 bases; unmatched junction nucleotides: 20. This CDR3 spans 19 amino acids. The CDR3 here is CASSSSQGLKGQGGREQYF. For the CDR3, the DNA is TGTGCCAGCAGCTCTTCACAAGGACTCAAGGGACAGGGGGGACGCGAGCAGTACTTC. The variable domain in full, completed from reference TRBV13 and TRBJ2-7, reads AAGVIQSPRHLIKEKRETATLKCYPIPRHDTVYWYQQGPGQDPQFLISFYEKMQSDKGSIPDRFSAQQFSDYHSELNMSSLELGDSALYFCASSSSQGLKGQGGREQYFGPGTRLTVT.